The 8 T cell receptor beta chains below were found in one sample sequenced in a study of ipilimumab plus nivolumab after autologous stem cell transplantation. Measured with immunoSEQ multiplex PCR; TCRdb has only the in-frame clones, and not every one. The data show more than 15,000 clones, 80% seen once. The material was PBMCs, obtained in a trial of ipilimumab plus nivolumab as post-transplant consolidation. These receptors were taken from a male donor with diffuse large B-cell lymphoma.

This clone was detected only a few times. J is TRBJ2-7 and V is TRBV2, with unresolved D. The CDR3 is 14 amino acids. CDR1 and CDR2 (germline): SNHLY, FYNNEI. The V end was cut by 1 base, the J end by 3 bases, with 10 bases between. DNA of the CDR3: TGTGCCAGCAGTGAAGAGGTGACAAACTACGAGCAGTACTTC. Amino acid sequence: CASSEEVTNYEQYF.

J is TRBJ1-1 and V is TRBV18; weak D call: TRBD1 (6 bases). V was clipped by 5 bases and J by 11 bases, with 15 bases between them. This CDR3 has 12 amino acids. CDR1 and CDR2 from the germline V gene are KGHSH and LQKENI. In DNA form, the CDR3 reads TGTGCCAGCTCATCCGAGGGGACAAACGCTTTCTTT. Translated: CASSSEGTNAFF.

The chain combines TRBV7-6 with TRBJ2-2; 12 bases are shared with TRBD2. The CDR3 spans 19 residues. Looked up from germline, CDR1 is SGHVS and CDR2 is FNYEAQ. The junction had 6 bases not matched to a gene; V was cut back by 1 base and J by 0 bases. CDR3 in amino acids: CASSLVRTSGESNTGELFF. The CDR3 region has the DNA TGTGCCAGCAGCTTAGTCAGGACTAGCGGGGAATCGAACACCGGGGAGCTGTTTTTT.

This clone has more than one count but fewer than ten. The V and J genes are TRBV6-5 and TRBJ1-5; D ambiguous. The CDR3 has 13 amino acids. Germline assignment: CDR1 MNHEY and CDR2 SVGAGI. The germline V and J ends were trimmed by 6 bases and 9 bases, with 15 bases remaining between them. CDR3 in DNA: TGTGCCAGCAGCACCGGGCCCCTAGGGCCCCAGCATTTT. Translated: CASSTGPLGPQHF.

The chain's CDR3 is CASSLYEGVGTEAFF. The DNA for the CDR3 is TGTGCCAGCAGCTTATATGAGGGAGTGGGGACTGAAGCTTTCTTT. This rearrangement joins TRBV7-6 to TRBJ1-1; D is uncertain. Germline V gene data show CDR1 as SGHVS and CDR2 as FNYEAQ. The V gene lost 2 bases and the J gene lost 5 bases, with 15 bases spanning the gap. This CDR3 is 15 amino acids long.

The CDR3 loop reads CALDRVRTPNTEAFF. CDR3 sequence (DNA): TGTGCCTTGGACAGGGTTCGGACTCCGAACACTGAAGCTTTCTTT. The rearrangement links TRBV30 to TRBJ1-1, with 8 nucleotides matching TRBD1. The germline V gene has CDR1 GTSNPN and CDR2 SVGIG (reference sequence). The CDR3 totals 15 residues. The junction had 11 bases not matched to a gene; V was cut back by 7 bases and J by 1 base.

The rearrangement links TRBV7-9 to TRBJ1-4; D gene uncertain. The germline CDR1 and CDR2 sequences are SEHNR and FQNEAQ (reference sequence). V dropped 2 bases and J dropped 4 bases, with 11 bases sitting between them. The length of the CDR3 is 15 residues. CDR3 sequence reads: CASSLFGTSNEKLFF. CDR3 DNA sequence: TGTGCCAGCAGCTTATTTGGTACTAGTAATGAAAAACTGTTTTTT.

This clone showed up just a few times. A junction boundary mismatches the germline segment, possibly from a read error. The chain carries TRBV14 and TRBJ2-7; TRBD2 matches at 7 bases. Germline CDR1 and CDR2: SGHDN and FVKESK. The CDR3 is made up of 11 amino acids. CDR3 sequence (DNA): TGTGCCAGCAGCCAAGGGGGGACTACTCACTTC. Residues: CASSQGGTTHF.